Shown below are 16 T cell receptor beta chains from a single sample sequenced in a study of T cell repertoires in cytomegalovirus infection. One entry per CDR3 protein, called by TCRdb with MiXCR from the reads. The repertoire holds 800,000 to 950,000 distinct CDR3 sequences, around a third seen once, with 9.5% to 15% in the top ten. These receptors' antigens are unknown. The material sequenced was cultured CD8+ T cells from PBMCs, taken from culture after CMV antigen stimulation. These TCRs come from a human donor in good health (CMV status not recorded). Some clones in this sample may be carry-over from other donors' samples.

This clonotype occurred a few times. The V gene is TRBV12-3 or TRBV12-4, the J gene TRBJ2-3; perhaps TRBD1 as D (6 bases). Trimming pared 3 bases from V and 0 bases from J, leaving 16 bases between. The CDR3 is made up of 17 amino acids. As DNA, the CDR3 is TGTGCCAGCAGTTTTTCGGGACACCGGCTGAGCACAGATACGCAGTATTTT. Translating it yields CASSFSGHRLSTDTQYF.

The V and J genes are TRBV6-1 and TRBJ2-7; possibly TRBD1 for D (5 bases). This CDR3 has 13 amino acids. The germline V gene has CDR1 MNHNS and CDR2 SASEGT. Deletions cut 6 bases from V and 2 bases from J, with 11 bases between. The CDR3 here is CASRDWGTYEQYF. CDR3 nucleotide sequence: TGTGCCAGCAGGGATTGGGGCACCTACGAGCAGTACTTC.

This clonotype was seen more than once but under ten times. The rearrangement joins TRBV7-9 to TRBJ2-7; perhaps TRBD1 as D (5 bases). CDR1 is SEHNR, CDR2 FQNEAQ, per germline (reference sequence). The CDR3 length is 12 residues. V lost 4 bases to trimming and J lost 4 bases, with 8 bases between them. The CDR3 DNA is TGTGCCAGCAGCTCGGACACTTACGAGCAGTACTTC. Translated, it gives CASSSDTYEQYF.

This chain joins TRBV20-1 and TRBJ2-1, with a weak D call TRBD1 (5 bases). The germline V and J ends were trimmed by 5 bases and 3 bases, with 17 bases remaining between them. The length of the CDR3 is 15 residues. The germline V gene has CDR1 DFQATT and CDR2 SNEGSKA (reference sequence). CDR3 in DNA: TGCAGTGCTGGCCCCCAGGGCAGGGTCTACAATGAGCAGTTCTTC. Translated, it gives CSAGPQGRVYNEQFF.

The chain carries TRBV15 and TRBJ2-3; TRBD2 matches at 9 bases. The CDR3 length is 16 residues. Germline CDR1 reads LNHNV; CDR2 reads YYDKDF (reference sequence). V shed 3 bases, J shed 2 bases, and the junction held 6 bases outside the gene matches. CDR3 DNA: TGTGCCACCAGCAGCATAGCGGGGGCAATCACAGATACGCAGTATTTT. This encodes CATSSIAGAITDTQYF.

This clonotype was found a few times. V is TRBV7-9 and J is TRBJ2-3, with 9 bases aligning to TRBD2. CDR1 SEHNR and CDR2 FQNEAQ come from the germline V gene (reference sequence). The CDR3 totals 13 residues. V was clipped by 8 bases and J by 2 bases; unmatched bases: 2. CDR3 sequence (DNA): TGTGCCAGCCGCGGGGGGGCCACAGATACGCAGTATTTT. Encoded protein: CASRGGATDTQYF.

This clonotype appeared many times. This chain joins TRBV29-1 and TRBJ2-1; 7 positions agree with TRBD2. The CDR3 covers 14 residues. Germline V gives CDR1 SQVTM, CDR2 ANQGSEA. Trimming removed 8 bases from V and 1 base from J; junction bases left unmatched: 8. The CDR3 reads CSIRGGESYNEQFF. The DNA of the CDR3 is TGCAGCATCCGCGGGGGTGAATCCTACAATGAGCAGTTCTTC.

V gene TRBV12-3 or TRBV12-4 combines with J gene TRBJ2-1; 16 bases map to TRBD2. The CDR3 contains 17 residues. V was clipped by 8 bases and J by 4 bases; unmatched bases: 8. The CDR3 region has the DNA TGTGCCAGCCAGGGACTAGCGGGGGGGCTGTTATACAATGAGCAGTTCTTC. Translating gives CASQGLAGGLLYNEQFF.

This sequence joins TRBV10-3 and TRBJ1-2; the match to TRBD1 covers 10 bases. From germline, CDR1 is ENHRY and CDR2 SYGVKD. The CDR3 sequence is 14 residues long. The junction had 5 bases not matched to a gene; V was cut back by 3 bases and J by 7 bases. The CDR3, as DNA: TGTGCCATCAGTGAACCGACAGGGGGCCCTGGCTACACCTTC. Its translation is CAISEPTGGPGYTF.

This clonotype was seen ten or more times. This chain uses TRBV7-8 with TRBJ1-2; 7 positions agree with TRBD1. Trimming at V came to 4 bases and at J to 4 bases, leaving 6 bases not matched to a gene. Germline V gives CDR1 SGHVS, CDR2 FQNEAQ. The CDR3 consists of 14 residues. The CDR3 DNA follows: TGTGCCAGCAGCTCTGGGACAGCTTTCTATGGCTACACCTTC. It is translated as CASSSGTAFYGYTF. The full variable domain, with the rest looked up from reference TRBV7-8 and TRBJ1-2, is GAGVSQSPRYKVAKRGQDVALRCDPISGHVSLFWYQQALGQGPEFLTYFQNEAQLDKSGLPSDRFFAERPEGSVSTLKIQRTQQEDSAVYLCASSSGTAFYGYTFGSGTRLTVV.

This chain connects TRBV4-1 to TRBJ2-5; D is perhaps TRBD1 (6 bases). Germline CDR1 is MGHRA and CDR2 is YSYEKL. V was pared by 1 base and J by 1 base, with 10 bases between. This CDR3 region has 15 residues. The CDR3 reads CASSQVRGSQETQYF. CDR3 DNA: TGCGCCAGCAGCCAAGTCAGGGGAAGCCAAGAGACCCAGTACTTC.

This clonotype was detected only a few times. The chain recombines TRBV7-9 with TRBJ1-6, with D hard to call. V lost 6 bases and J 10 bases, leaving 10 bases between the germline ends. The CDR3 totals 12 residues. The germline CDR1 and CDR2 sequences are SEHNR and FQNEAQ (reference sequence). CDR3 amino acids: CASRYPGSPLHF. The CDR3 DNA follows: TGTGCCAGCAGATATCCTGGGTCACCCCTCCACTTT.

In its sample, this clonotype was seen many times. This rearrangement joins TRBV27 to TRBJ2-2; D not certain. The CDR3 sequence is 12 residues long. CDR1 MNHEY and CDR2 SMNVEV come from the germline V gene (reference sequence). V was trimmed by 8 bases and J by 1 base, leaving 5 bases between them. The DNA for the CDR3 is TGTGCCAGCCAGGAGAACACCGGGGAGCTGTTTTTT. Translated: CASQENTGELFF.

The chain couples TRBV20-1 to TRBJ1-5; unclear D gene. This CDR3 spans 11 amino acids. V lost 7 bases to trimming and J lost 0 bases, with 4 bases between them. Germline V CDR1 and CDR2: DFQATT, SNEGSKA (reference sequence). The CDR3 reads CSESSNQPQHF. As DNA, the CDR3 is TGCAGTGAATCTAGCAATCAGCCCCAGCATTTT.

The J gene is TRBJ2-1, the V gene TRBV19; a possible D gene is TRBD2 (6 bases). V dropped 10 bases and J dropped 1 base, with 17 bases sitting between them. Germline CDR1 and CDR2: LNHDA and SQIVND (reference sequence). CDR3 length equals 15 residues. For the CDR3, the DNA is TGTGCCACTTCACCGACGGGGGTGTCCTACAATGAGCAGTTCTTC. Its protein is CATSPTGVSYNEQFF. The full variable domain, rest sourced from reference TRBV19 and TRBJ2-1, is DGGITQSPKYLFRKEGQNVTLSCEQNLNHDAMYWYRQDPGQGLRLIYYSQIVNDFQKGDIAEGYSVSREKKESFPLTVTSAQKNPTAFYLCATSPTGVSYNEQFFGPGTRLTVL.

This chain uses TRBV15 with TRBJ1-2, with D unresolved. Between the trimmed V and J ends, which lost 0 bases and 1 base, there was a span of 6 bases. Germline values: CDR1 LNHNV, CDR2 YYDKDF (reference sequence). The CDR3 has 14 amino acids. CDR3 sequence reads: CATSREWVNYGYTF. CDR3 DNA sequence: TGTGCCACCAGCAGAGAATGGGTTAACTATGGCTACACCTTC.